The table lists the clone carrying this TCR beta chain with a few counts. The entry originates in a study of shared clonotypes between healthy human individuals. As for the study in general: Per-donor plates numbered three CD4 naive, three CD4 memory, two CD8 naive and one CD8 memory.

Genomic DNA per cell subset filled all wells of several immunoSEQ plates. Measured with immunoSEQ multiplex PCR; TCRdb has only the in-frame clones, and not every one. The table has about 2.1 million clones, about 92% seen once; the top ten hold about 1.5%. CD8 cells regarded as naive lacked CD45RO, were positively chosen for CCR7, and omitted terminally differentiated effector memory CD45RA+ cells. Germline V gene data show CDR1 as SGDLS and CDR2 as YYNGEE. The V and J ends lost 3 bases and 5 bases, in that order; junction bases with no gene match: 4. The CDR3 is 14 residues long. The origin of this receptor is a man younger than 35 in good health. Some clones in this sample may be carry-over from other donors' samples. The V gene is TRBV9, the J gene TRBJ1-1, with TRBD1 identical over 10 bases. The sequenced sample was naive CD8+ T cells from PBMCs. The CDR3 here is CASSETGGRTEAFF. The DNA of the CDR3 is TGTGCCAGCAGCGAGACAGGGGGCCGGACTGAAGCTTTCTTT.